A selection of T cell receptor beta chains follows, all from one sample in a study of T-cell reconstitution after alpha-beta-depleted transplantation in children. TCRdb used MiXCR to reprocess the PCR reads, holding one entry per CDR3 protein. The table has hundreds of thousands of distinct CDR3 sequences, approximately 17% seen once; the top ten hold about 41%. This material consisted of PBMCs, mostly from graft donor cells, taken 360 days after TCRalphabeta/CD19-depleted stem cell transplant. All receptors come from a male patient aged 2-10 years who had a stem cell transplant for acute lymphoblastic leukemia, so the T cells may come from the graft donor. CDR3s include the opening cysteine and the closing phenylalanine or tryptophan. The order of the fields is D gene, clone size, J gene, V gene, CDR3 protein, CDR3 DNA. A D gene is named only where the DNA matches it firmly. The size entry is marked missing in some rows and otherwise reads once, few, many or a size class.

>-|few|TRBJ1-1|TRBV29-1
CSVFPGTEAFF
TGCAGCGTTTTCCCGGGCACTGAAGCTTTCTTT
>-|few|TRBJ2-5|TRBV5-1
CASSFGMGETQYF
TGCGCCAGCAGCTTTGGGATGGGAGAGACCCAGTACTTC
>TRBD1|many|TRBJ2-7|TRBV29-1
CSVEGQGVGEQYF
TGCAGCGTTGAAGGACAGGGGGTTGGTGAGCAGTACTTC
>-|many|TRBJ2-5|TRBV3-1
CASSQDWGETQYF
TGTGCCAGCAGCCAAGATTGGGGGGAGACCCAGTACTTC
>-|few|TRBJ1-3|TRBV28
CASTVAAIHTGNTIYF
TGTGCCAGCACAGTCGCGGCTATTCATACTGGAAACACCATATATTTT
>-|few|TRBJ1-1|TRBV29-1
CSVPTPLASTEAFF
TGCAGCGTCCCTACACCCCTCGCGAGCACTGAAGCTTTCTTT
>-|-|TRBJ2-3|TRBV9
CASSVEGGGTDTQYF
TGTGCCAGCAGCGTAGAGGGGGGGGGCACAGATACGCAGTATTTT
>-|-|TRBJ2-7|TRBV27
CASRVRGRADEQYF
TGTGCCAGCAGGGTCAGGGGGAGGGCGGACGAGCAGTACTTC
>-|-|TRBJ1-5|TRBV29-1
CSVVDGGNQPQHF
TGCAGCGTTGTGGACGGGGGCAATCAGCCCCAGCATTTT
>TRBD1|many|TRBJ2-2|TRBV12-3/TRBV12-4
CASRRDRGNTGELFF
TGTGCCAGCAGGCGGGACAGGGGGAACACCGGGGAGCTGTTTTTT
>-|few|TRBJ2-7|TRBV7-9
CASSYDWGSPAYEQYF
TGTGCCAGCAGCTACGACTGGGGGTCCCCAGCCTACGAGCAGTACTTC
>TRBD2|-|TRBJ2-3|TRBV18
CASSPPLAGDTQYF
TGTGCCAGCTCACCACCGTTAGCGGGGGATACGCAGTATTTT
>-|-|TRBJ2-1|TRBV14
CASSQKDSPKYNEQFF
TGTGCCAGCAGCCAAAAAGACAGTCCGAAATACAATGAGCAGTTCTTC
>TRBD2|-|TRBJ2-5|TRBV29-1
CSVVEGLATQETQYF
TGCAGCGTGGTTGAGGGACTAGCTACGCAAGAGACCCAGTACTTC
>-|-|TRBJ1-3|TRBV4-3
CASSQDLLASGNTIYF
TGCGCCAGCAGCCAAGACCTTCTCGCCTCTGGAAACACCATATATTTT
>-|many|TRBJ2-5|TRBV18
CASSKGETQYF
TGTGCCAGCTCAAAGGGAGAGACCCAGTACTTC
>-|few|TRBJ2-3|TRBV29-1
CSVGFLDGDTQYF
TGCAGCGTGGGGTTTCTAGATGGGGATACGCAGTATTTT
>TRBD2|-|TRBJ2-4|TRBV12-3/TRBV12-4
CASLAGLAKNIQYF
TGTGCCAGCCTAGCGGGATTAGCCAAAAACATTCAGTACTTC
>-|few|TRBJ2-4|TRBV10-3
CAISESRVGKNIQYF
TGTGCCATCAGTGAGAGTAGGGTGGGTAAAAACATTCAGTACTTC
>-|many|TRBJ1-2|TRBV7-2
CASSLDKGNRGYTF
TGTGCCAGCAGCTTGGATAAGGGGAATCGGGGCTACACCTTC
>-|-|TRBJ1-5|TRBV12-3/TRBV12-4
CASANNQPQHF
TGTGCCAGCGCTAACAATCAGCCCCAGCATTTT
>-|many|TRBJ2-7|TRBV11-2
CASSGNYEQYF
TGTGCCAGCAGCGGTAACTACGAGCAGTACTTC
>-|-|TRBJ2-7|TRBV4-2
CASSQDFQGGYEQYF
TGTGCCAGCAGCCAAGATTTCCAGGGGGGGTACGAGCAGTACTTC
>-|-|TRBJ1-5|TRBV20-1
CSARIGNEWPQHF
TGCAGTGCTAGAATAGGGAATGAGTGGCCCCAGCATTTT
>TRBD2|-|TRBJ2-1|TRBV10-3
CAISDGLAGGYQFF
TGTGCCATCAGTGACGGACTAGCGGGGGGCTACCAGTTCTTC
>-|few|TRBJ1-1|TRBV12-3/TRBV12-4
CASSSFGQRNTEAFF
TGTGCCAGCAGTTCGTTTGGACAGCGGAACACTGAAGCTTTCTTT
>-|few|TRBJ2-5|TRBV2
CASSGLARETQYF
TGTGCCAGTAGTGGTCTAGCGCGAGAGACCCAGTACTTC
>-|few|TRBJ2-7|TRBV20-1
CSATEEGRIYEQYF
TGCAGTGCTACCGAGGAGGGTAGGATCTACGAGCAGTACTTC
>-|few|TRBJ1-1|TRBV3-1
CASRPTDMNTEAFF
TGTGCCAGCAGACCGACAGACATGAACACTGAAGCTTTCTTT
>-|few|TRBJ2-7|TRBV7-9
CASSSRGAHYEQYF
TGTGCCAGCAGCTCTAGGGGGGCCCACTACGAGCAGTACTTC
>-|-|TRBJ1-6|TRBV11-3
CASSLSGVQSPLHF
TGTGCCAGCAGCTTAAGCGGAGTGCAGTCACCCCTCCACTTT
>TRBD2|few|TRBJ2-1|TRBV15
CATSRDSLAGGNEQFF
TGTGCCACCAGCAGAGATAGTCTAGCGGGAGGGAATGAGCAGTTCTTC